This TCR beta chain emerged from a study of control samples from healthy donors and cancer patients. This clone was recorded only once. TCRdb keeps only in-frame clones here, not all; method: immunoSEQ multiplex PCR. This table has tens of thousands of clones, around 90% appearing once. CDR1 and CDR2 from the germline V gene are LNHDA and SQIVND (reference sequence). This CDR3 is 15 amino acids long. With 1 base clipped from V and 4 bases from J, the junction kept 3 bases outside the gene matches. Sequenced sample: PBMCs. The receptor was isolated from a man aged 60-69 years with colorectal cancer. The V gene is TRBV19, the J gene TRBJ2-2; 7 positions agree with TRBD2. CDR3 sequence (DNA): TGTGCCAGTAGTATAGGCCAGCGGGGCACCGGGGAGCTGTTTTTT. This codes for CASSIGQRGTGELFF.